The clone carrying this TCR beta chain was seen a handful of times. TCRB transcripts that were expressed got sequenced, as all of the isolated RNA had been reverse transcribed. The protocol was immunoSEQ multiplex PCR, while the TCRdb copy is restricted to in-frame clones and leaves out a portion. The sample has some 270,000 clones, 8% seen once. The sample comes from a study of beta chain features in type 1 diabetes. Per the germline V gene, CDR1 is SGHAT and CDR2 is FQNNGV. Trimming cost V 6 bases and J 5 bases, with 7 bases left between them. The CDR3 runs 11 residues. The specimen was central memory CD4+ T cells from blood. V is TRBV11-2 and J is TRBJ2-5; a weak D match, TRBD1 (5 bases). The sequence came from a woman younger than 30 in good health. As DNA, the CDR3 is TGTGCCAGCAGGAAGGGGGAGACCCAGTACTTC. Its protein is CASRKGETQYF.